This T cell receptor beta chain originates from a study of blood T cell repertoires in COVID-19. Background on the study: T cells, B-cell-depleted T cells, or PBMCs supplied cDNA or gDNA.

Clones were sequenced by immunoSEQ multiplex PCR, and TCRdb holds only the in-frame ones, with some missing. The repertoire has hundreds of thousands of clones, 65% to 90% of them found once; the top ten carry 3.5% to 4.5%. Trimming took 1 base from V and 3 from J; bases not matched to a gene: 13. The length of the CDR3 is 19 residues. Germline-derived CDR1 and CDR2 are SGHVS and FQNEAQ. Recruitment covered some 25 US areas and drew participants whose ages spanned about 18 to 100 years. Clinical histories supplied by participants themselves formed the basis of cohort assignment. The rearrangement uses TRBV7-8 and TRBJ2-5; 11 nucleotides match TRBD2. The sequence was obtained from a woman aged 40 to 49 with acute COVID-19. Sequenced: PBMCs or T cells enriched from blood (not recorded which). The CDR3 here is CASSLGVVAGGLLKETQYF. The CDR3 DNA reads as TGTGCCAGCAGCTTAGGGGTCGTAGCGGGAGGGTTATTGAAAGAGACCCAGTACTTC. Full variable domain (rest looked up from reference TRBV7-8 and TRBJ2-5): GAGVSQSPRYKVAKRGQDVALRCDPISGHVSLFWYQQALGQGPEFLTYFQNEAQLDKSGLPSDRFFAERPEGSVSTLKIQRTQQEDSAVYLCASSLGVVAGGLLKETQYFGPGTRLLVL.